The TCR beta chain under discussion was sequenced for a study of shared clonotypes between healthy human individuals (dated by TCRdb to 2018 to 2020). Broadly, across the study: The cohort comprised a couple of women and a few men aged 18 to 49 years. For each donor, CD4 naive and CD4 memory were each run on three plates, CD8 naive on two plates, and CD8 memory on one plate. Blood TCR repertoires of about 5 healthy adults were deeply sequenced to estimate repertoire size and the extent of clonotype sharing between individuals. Different laboratories and diverse techniques were used to prepare libraries and sequence TCR repertoires, to increase sequencing depth and limit assay-specific biases. Per donor, leukapheresis produced somewhere between about 0.94 and 10 billion PBMCs. Broad study findings and their caveats: Sampling was restricted to blood, and TCR repertoires in tissues likely differ from the TCR repertoires found in blood. Even with the large sequencing depth, rarefaction of the sorted-subset datasets indicated that sequencing was incomplete. Compared with non-shared clonotypes, the clonotypes found in all four sorted-subset donors had higher generation probabilities. Pairwise subsampling led to the expectation that sequencing depth would affect the degree of clonotype sharing among donors. Naive subsets generally had larger estimated clonotype richness than memory subsets. Because the study included only a small number of donors, the genetic and exposure-history diversity represented was limited. Roughly 5.2% of naive CD4, 3% to 4% of naive CD8, 2% to 2.5% of memory CD4, and around 0.42% of memory CD8 clonotypes were shared across several donors.

Using the deep immunoSEQ assay, TCR CDR3 regions were amplified from genomic DNA by multiplex PCR. Genomic DNA extracted from each cell subset was distributed evenly over all wells of several immunoSEQ 96-well plates, and each plate served as one replicate. Each replicate PCR for sorted subsets received about 210 ng genomic DNA, equal to around 32,000 T cell genomes. Purified libraries were measured with a Qubit 3.0 fluorometer, size-checked on a Bioanalyzer 2100, and measured again with the KAPA Library Quantification kit. A separate single-read 150-cycle Illumina NextSeq 550 flow cell was used to sequence each immunoSEQ 96-well plate. The authors' pipeline ran thus. Because only junctional sequences without quality scores were contained in the immunoSEQ output, filtering matching that applied to full-length reads could not be performed. To assign V/J genes and CDR3, sequences were annotated using PyIR, a Python wrapper for IgBLAST v1.9, with IMGT germline references. Reads were removed for weak V/J assignments (E-value above 1e-6), missing CDR3, stop codons, out-of-frame junctions, or ambiguous translated residues. A V3J clonotype was defined by an identical inferred V gene, J gene, and CDR3 amino acid sequence. The percentage overlap between two repertoires was calculated by dividing the number of shared unique clonotypes by the size of the smaller repertoire. Repertoire richness was assessed with RTK rarefaction, the Chao1 estimator, and Recon v2.1 estimates of unobserved clonotypes. OLGA was used to compute generation probabilities for all TCRbeta clonotypes that the gDNA method yielded from a handful of donors. TCRdb took over this immuneACCESS table, retaining in-frame rearrangements with V and J assigned. Such tables are incomplete; in checked studies, under half of the missing clones stem from an unresolved V gene, and the remainder is unexplained. The DNA was the basis for D and trimming; V, J and clone size are from that table. Recorded for this sample are about 1.1 million clones; more than 75% of them occurred a single time. The biggest ten clones account for around 0.47% of the sample.

Only one count was recorded for this clone. The antigen it recognizes is unknown. No qualities accompany the bases; no much larger clone lies one base away. Reading from cysteine to phenylalanine, the CDR3 counts 13 amino acids. Of the read, only the CDR3 DNA is kept; its 39 bases are in frame from base 1. V was cut back by 2 bases and J by 8 bases, leaving a gap of 13 bases between them. From the germline V gene (reference sequence), CDR1 is GTSNPN and CDR2 is SVGIG. The donors were healthy, HIV-negative adults who had no recently reported acute infections or vaccinations. All donors were Caucasian adults living in Nashville, Tennessee, USA. CD4+ T cells were enriched by magnetic negative selection, after which naive cells were positively selected on CD45RA and the negative fraction was taken as the memory subset. After blood collection by leukapheresis, PBMCs were isolated using Ficoll-Histopaque density gradient centrifugation and then cryopreserved in the vapor phase of liquid nitrogen. Purity and quantity of every magnetically sorted T cell population were checked by analytical flow cytometry. Each sorted fraction had its genomic DNA isolated and then quantified by UV absorbance on a Nanodrop 2000c.

The sequenced sample was memory CD4+ T cells from PBMCs. The meaning of the sample's cell subset or site label: CD45RA-negative fraction. The TCR was taken from a man aged 18 to 35 in good health. Some clones in this sample may be carry-over from other donors' samples. The chain is made from TRBV30 and TRBJ2-1; TRBD2 is possibly the D segment (5 matching bases). The DNA reads TGTGCCTGGAGTCCCGGACTCGTCGATGAGCAGTTCTTC. Translated, it reads CAWSPGLVDEQFF.